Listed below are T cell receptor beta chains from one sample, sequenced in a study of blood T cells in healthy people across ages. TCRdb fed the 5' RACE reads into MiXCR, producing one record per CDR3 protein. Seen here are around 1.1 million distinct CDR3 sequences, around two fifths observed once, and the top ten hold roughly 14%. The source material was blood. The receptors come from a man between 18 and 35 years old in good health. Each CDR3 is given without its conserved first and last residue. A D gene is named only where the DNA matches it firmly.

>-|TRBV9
ASSHKVGRTGNEQF
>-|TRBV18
ASSPQTNRNYGYT
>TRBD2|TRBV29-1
GGGTGGTDTQY
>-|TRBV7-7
ASSVGVQETQY
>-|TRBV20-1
SAPGERVYNEQF
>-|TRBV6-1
ASSEFGLGIEAF
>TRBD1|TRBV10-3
AISVRQGPVPNYGYT
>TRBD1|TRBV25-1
ASSRTGAATEAF
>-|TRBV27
ASSVSRPDTQY
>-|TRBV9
ASSVADGGVRETQY
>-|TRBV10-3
AIDDPGKPNTGELF
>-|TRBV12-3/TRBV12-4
ASRGLGEAF
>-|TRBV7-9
ASSLVGTRDEQY
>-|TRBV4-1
ASSQVQGTDTQY
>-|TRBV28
ASSLTGLVAF
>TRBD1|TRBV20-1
SAPKQGARNEQY
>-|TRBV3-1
ASSHFSRAEDGYT
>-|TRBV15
ATSRYRAAKNIQY
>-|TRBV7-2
AGSSDQRGYT
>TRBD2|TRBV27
ASSPGLAGPDTQY
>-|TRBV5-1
ASTEDSQGPQETQY
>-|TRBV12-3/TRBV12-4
ASSFGSLDQPQH
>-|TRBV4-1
ASSQVSAANNQPQH
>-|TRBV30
AWSRAGGYGYT
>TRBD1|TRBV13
ASSFARDRGSTDTQY
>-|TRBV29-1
SVSHLKQGDGYGYT
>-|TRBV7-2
ASSLVSGNNHEQY
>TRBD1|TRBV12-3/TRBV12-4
ASSHWDSRNTEAF
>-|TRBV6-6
ASSTRDTPSYGYT
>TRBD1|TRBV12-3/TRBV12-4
ASSLSGTGFFRETQY
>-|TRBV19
ASSIPDSRNQPQH
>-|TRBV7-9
ASSLVEGIRPGTQY
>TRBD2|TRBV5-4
ASSTIGLAEQF
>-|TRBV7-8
ASSRHTTQEYQPQH
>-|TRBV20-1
SASSNREFDQPQH
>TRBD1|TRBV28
ASSLMGQQWSGTQY
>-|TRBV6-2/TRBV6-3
ASSYSKGTPWTAQY
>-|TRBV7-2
ASSFWGSNYGYT
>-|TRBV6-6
ASSYTFAETQY
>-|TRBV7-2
ASSLDSHPTDTQY
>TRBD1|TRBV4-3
ASSQTTGKARGYT
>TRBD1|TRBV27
ASRFGTGGTRANYGYT
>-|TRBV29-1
SVVRGANYGYT
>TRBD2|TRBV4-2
ASSQGDSGVGTDTQY
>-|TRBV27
ASSPTQHPLGEQY
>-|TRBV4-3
ASSQDTGREQF
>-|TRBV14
ASSQDKGSKTNEQY
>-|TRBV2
ASGGSPNGNEQF
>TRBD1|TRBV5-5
ASSLWIPGDRGLGEQF
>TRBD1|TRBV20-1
SAGGTGWTDTQY
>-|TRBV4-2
ASSQVDNSFPGYQPQH
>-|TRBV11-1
ASSLAPKDTGELF